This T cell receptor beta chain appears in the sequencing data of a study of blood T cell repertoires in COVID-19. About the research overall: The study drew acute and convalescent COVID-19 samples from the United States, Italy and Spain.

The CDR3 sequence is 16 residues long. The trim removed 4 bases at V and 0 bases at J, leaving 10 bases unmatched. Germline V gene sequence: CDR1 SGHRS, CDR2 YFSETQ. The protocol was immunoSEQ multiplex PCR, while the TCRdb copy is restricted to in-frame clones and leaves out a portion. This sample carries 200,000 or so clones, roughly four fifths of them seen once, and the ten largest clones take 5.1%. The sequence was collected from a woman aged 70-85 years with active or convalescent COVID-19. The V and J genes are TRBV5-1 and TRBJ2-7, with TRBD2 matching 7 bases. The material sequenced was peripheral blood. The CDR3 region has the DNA TGCGCCAGCAGCCCGGGGGTGGCTAGCGGCTCCTACGAGCAGTACTTC. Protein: CASSPGVASGSYEQYF.